This entry features one T cell receptor (beta chain) sequence. A multiplex PCR was run with 60 Vbeta primers and 13 Jbeta primers. Profiling relied on immunoSEQ multiplex PCR, and the TCRdb table lists in-frame clones only, not all of them. The sample lists approximately 170,000 clones, over 80% occurring once. The data were obtained in a study of cytomegalovirus exposure and HLA in healthy donors. The CDR3 covers 13 residues. CDR1 is LGHNA, CDR2 YSLEER, per germline. Trimming removed 0 bases from V and 4 bases from J, with 4 bases in between. This sequence originates from a boy aged 2-9 years in good health and CMV-seronegative. The rearrangement uses TRBV4-3 and TRBJ1-5, with D unclear. Sequenced material: PBMCs. The CDR3, as DNA: TGCGCCAGCAGCCAAGACAGAAATCAGCCCCAGCATTTT. Its protein product is CASSQDRNQPQHF.